This T cell receptor beta chain derives from a study of blood T cell repertoires in COVID-19. Whole-study context: Collection of acute and convalescent COVID-19 samples took place in the United States, Italy and Spain.

Assay: immunoSEQ multiplex PCR; the TCRdb copy retains only in-frame clones and omits some. The sample lists fewer than 200,000 clones, 80% to 90% occurring once. This CDR3 contains 13 residues. Trimming took 3 bases from V and 5 from J, leaving 10 bases between them. Germline V gene sequence: CDR1 LGHNA, CDR2 YSLEER. The chain couples TRBV4-3 to TRBJ2-5; D ambiguous. The sequenced material came from peripheral blood. This TCR was sampled from a man aged 40-50 years who had recovered from COVID-19. The chain's CDR3 is CASSQAFMETQYF. CDR3 sequence (DNA): TGCGCCAGCAGCCAGGCCTTCATGGAGACCCAGTACTTC.